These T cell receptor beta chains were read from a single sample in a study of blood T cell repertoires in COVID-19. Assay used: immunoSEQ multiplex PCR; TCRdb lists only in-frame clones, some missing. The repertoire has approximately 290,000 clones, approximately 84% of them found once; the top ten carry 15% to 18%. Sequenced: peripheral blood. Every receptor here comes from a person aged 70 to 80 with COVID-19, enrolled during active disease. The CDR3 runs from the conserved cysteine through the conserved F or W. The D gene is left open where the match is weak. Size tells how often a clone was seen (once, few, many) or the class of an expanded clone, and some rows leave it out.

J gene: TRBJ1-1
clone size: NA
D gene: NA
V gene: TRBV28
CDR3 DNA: TGTGCCAGCCTGGGCCACACTGAAGCTTTCTTT
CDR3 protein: CASLGHTEAFF

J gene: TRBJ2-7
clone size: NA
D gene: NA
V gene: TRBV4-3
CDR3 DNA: TGCGCCAGCAGCCTAAGACTAGTAGGCGAGCAGTACTTC
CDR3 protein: CASSLRLVGEQYF

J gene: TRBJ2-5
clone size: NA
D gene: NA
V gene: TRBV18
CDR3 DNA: TGTGCCAGCTCACCAGGAGTCAGCCAAGAGACCCAGTACTTC
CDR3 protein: CASSPGVSQETQYF

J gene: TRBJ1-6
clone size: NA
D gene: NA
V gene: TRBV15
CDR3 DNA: TGTGCCACCAGCAGAGCCAGGGATTTTAATTCACCCCTCCACTTT
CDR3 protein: CATSRARDFNSPLHF

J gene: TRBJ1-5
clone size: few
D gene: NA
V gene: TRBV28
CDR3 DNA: TGTGCCAGCAGGAAGGGAAGCGGGGATAGCAATCAGCCCCAGCATTTT
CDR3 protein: CASRKGSGDSNQPQHF

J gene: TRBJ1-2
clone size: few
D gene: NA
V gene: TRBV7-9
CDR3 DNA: TGTGCCAGCACACCAAGGAGTTTGGGGACTTATGGCTACACCTTC
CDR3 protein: CASTPRSLGTYGYTF

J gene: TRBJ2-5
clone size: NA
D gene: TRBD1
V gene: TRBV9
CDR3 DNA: TGTGCCAGCAGCGTAATGGGACAGGGAACAGAGACCCAGTACTTC
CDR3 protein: CASSVMGQGTETQYF

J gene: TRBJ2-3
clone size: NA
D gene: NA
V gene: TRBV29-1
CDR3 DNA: TGCAGCGTCCCCAGGGGATTAGGGGATACGCAGTATTTT
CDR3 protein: CSVPRGLGDTQYF

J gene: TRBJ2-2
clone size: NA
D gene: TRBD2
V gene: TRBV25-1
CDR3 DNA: TGTGCCAGCAGTGATAGCGGGAGGGCCCCCGGGGAGCTGTTTTTT
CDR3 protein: CASSDSGRAPGELFF

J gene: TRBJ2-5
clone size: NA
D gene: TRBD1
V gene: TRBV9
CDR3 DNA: TGTGCCAGCAGCGTAGGACAGGGGTTTGAGACCCAGTACTTC
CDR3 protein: CASSVGQGFETQYF

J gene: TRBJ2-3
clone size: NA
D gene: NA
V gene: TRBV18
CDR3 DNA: TGTGCCAGCTCACCAAGAGGATCTCGCACAGATACGCAGTATTTT
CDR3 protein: CASSPRGSRTDTQYF

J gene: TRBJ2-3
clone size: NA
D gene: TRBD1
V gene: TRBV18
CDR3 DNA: TGTGCCAGCTCACGGCGGACGACAGGGGGCCCCACAGATACGCAGTATTTT
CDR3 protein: CASSRRTTGGPTDTQYF

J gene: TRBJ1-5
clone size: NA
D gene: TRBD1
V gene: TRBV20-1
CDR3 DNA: TGCAGTGCTAGTGGACAGGGGAGCAATCAGCCCCAGCATTTT
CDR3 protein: CSASGQGSNQPQHF

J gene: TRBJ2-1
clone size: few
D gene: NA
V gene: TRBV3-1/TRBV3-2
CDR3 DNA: TGTGCCAGCAGCCAAGATGACAGAATTTTAGCCGATGAGCAGTTCTTC
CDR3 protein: CASSQDDRILADEQFF

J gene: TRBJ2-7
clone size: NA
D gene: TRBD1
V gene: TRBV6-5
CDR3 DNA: TGTGCCAGCAGGAATGGACAGGGGTCCGAGCAGTACTTC
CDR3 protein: CASRNGQGSEQYF

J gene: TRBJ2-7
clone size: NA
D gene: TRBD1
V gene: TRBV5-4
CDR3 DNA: TGTGCCAGCAGCCCAGGGACAGGGGGCGCGTTGATCGAGCAGTACTTC
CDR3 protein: CASSPGTGGALIEQYF

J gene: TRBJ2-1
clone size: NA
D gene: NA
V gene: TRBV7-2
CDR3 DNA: TGTGCCAGCAGCTTAGAAGTTGGCGGAAGTTCTTACAATGAGCAGTTCTTC
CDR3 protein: CASSLEVGGSSYNEQFF

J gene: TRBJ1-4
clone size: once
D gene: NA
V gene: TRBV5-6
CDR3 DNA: TGTGCCAGCAGCTTAAGGAGGTTGGATGAAAAACTGTTTTTT
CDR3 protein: CASSLRRLDEKLFF